The rows below give T cell receptor beta chains drawn from one sample of a study of blood T cells in healthy people across ages. TCRdb reprocessed the 5' RACE reads via MiXCR and lists one record per CDR3 protein. The sample includes 800,000 to 1,000,000 distinct CDR3 sequences, around 48% of them seen just once. Sequences were obtained from blood. These receptor sequences come from a man aged 30-40 years in good health. CDR3s leave out the opening cysteine and the closing phenylalanine or tryptophan.

v_gene,CDR3aa
TRBV9,ASSLLSGLSGANVLT
TRBV28,ASSLGGRVYAYGYT
TRBV3-1,ASSQDTGTVTNSGNTIY
TRBV20-1,SASLGERGFGYT
TRBV28,ASEGQDSGANVLT
TRBV21-1,ASSAGDRGSPRVAKNIQY
TRBV5-1,ASSPGNSYNEQF
TRBV7-9,ASSLDGGATNEKLF
TRBV9,ASSVEHSTDTQY
TRBV4-1,ASSQEANYEQY
TRBV27,ASSLSGKHGYT
TRBV7-2,ASSFGVGQARQY
TRBV29-1,SVETQGTGEQY
TRBV4-3,ASSQDGRAGDTQY
TRBV5-1,ASTLPDRPSSGANVLT
TRBV9,ASSVAQGTYEQY
TRBV29-1,SVEGRHQETQY
TRBV6-1,ASRDRGSSYT
TRBV10-3,AISAQTPQETQY
TRBV20-1,SARPTVSVEQY
TRBV6-2/TRBV6-3,ASVETAGGPYEQY
TRBV18,ASSPGLAGGGSYEQY
TRBV7-3,ASSLDGGATDTQY
TRBV6-4,ASSDSAGWSTDTQY
TRBV20-1,SALPVRGQGHEQY
TRBV7-9,ASSPNRYNEQF
TRBV5-6,ASNPLAGARTQY
TRBV2,ASSVRTGKETQY
TRBV5-1,ASSLAALSTDTQY
TRBV20-1,SARDPSGANVLT
TRBV14,ASSQVRGSNTGELF
TRBV3-1,ASSQDPKRGGRETQY
TRBV5-4,ASSSRTGYETQY
TRBV6-5,AISLRSTDTQY
TRBV6-2/TRBV6-3,ASSPGTSGVLSYNEQF
TRBV5-1,ASSLANSGRETQY
TRBV7-9,ASTQLEGLNEKLF
TRBV4-3,ASSQEQGPYQPQH
TRBV9,ASSGTGFSSETQY
TRBV4-1,ASSQEWSGANVLT
TRBV11-3,ASSLGTGGREAF
TRBV7-2,ASSLDGQNNQPQH
TRBV3-1,ASSQVLGVGTEAF
TRBV5-1,ASSSGTGVIEDYGYT
TRBV7-2,ATFSSSYNEQF
TRBV5-1,ASSLGETLKNIQY
TRBV4-2,ASSQGQSTDTQY
TRBV13,ASSLGRGGNIQY